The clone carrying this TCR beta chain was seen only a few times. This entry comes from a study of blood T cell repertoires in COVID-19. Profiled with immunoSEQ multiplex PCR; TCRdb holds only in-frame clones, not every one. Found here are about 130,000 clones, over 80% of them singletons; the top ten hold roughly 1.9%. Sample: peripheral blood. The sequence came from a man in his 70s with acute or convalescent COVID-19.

CDR3 amino acids: CASSQAYNSPLHF. CDR3 bases: TGTGCCAGTTCACAGGCGTATAATTCACCCCTCCACTTT. This chain uses TRBV12-3 or TRBV12-4 with TRBJ1-6, with D possibly matching TRBD1 (5 bases). The CDR3 has 13 amino acids. The V end was cut by 9 bases, the J end by 4 bases, with 10 bases between.